This T cell receptor (beta chain) was profiled in a study of shared clonotypes between healthy human individuals. TCRdb's copy holds only in-frame clones and misses some; the assay was immunoSEQ multiplex PCR. The sample consists of about 2.2 million clones, about 93% of them appearing once. CD45RO-negative cells were positively selected for CCR7, leaving out terminally differentiated effector memory CD45RA+ cells. The V end lost 4 bases, the J end lost 6 bases, and 16 bases lay between the germline ends. Germline CDR1 SGHNT, CDR2 YYREEE (reference sequence). The CDR3 totals 14 residues. V and J are TRBV5-4 and TRBJ1-1, with D possibly TRBD1 on 6 matching bases. Sequencing was done on a sample of naive CD8+ T cells from PBMCs. The receptor's source is a young man in good health. Some clones in this sample may be carry-over from other donors' samples. As DNA, the CDR3 is TGTGCCAGCAGCCCGAGGGGGACCGGGGCTGAAGCTTTCTTT. This codes for CASSPRGTGAEAFF. The full variable domain, completed using reference TRBV5-4 and TRBJ1-1, is ETGVTQSPTHLIKTRGQQVTLRCSSQSGHNTVSWYQQALGQGPQFIFQYYREEENGRGNFPPRFSGLQFPNYSSELNVNALELDDSALYLCASSPRGTGAEAFFGQGTRLTVV.